Listed below are T cell receptor beta chains from one sample, sequenced in a study of a mutant IDH1 vaccine in newly diagnosed glioma. Which antigens these TCRs recognize remains unknown. Using immunoSEQ multiplex PCR, the repertoire was profiled, and TCRdb retains in-frame clones only, with some absent. The sample holds 60,000 or so clones; about nine tenths are singletons and the top ten take roughly 1.9%. The input for sequencing was PBMCs, taken from a glioma patient whose treatment included an IDH1 peptide vaccine. The receptors were gathered from a man in his forties or fifties with glioma. Both conserved end residues are part of each CDR3. The order of the fields is V gene, clone size, D gene, J gene, CDR3 DNA, CDR3 protein. A D gene is named only where the DNA matches it firmly. Only some rows state a clone size, as once, few, many or a class for expanded clones.

TRBV11-3	.	.	TRBJ1-5	TGTGCCAGCAGCCGGGGCAGGGCGGGGAAGTGGCTTTTGAGCAATCAGCCCCAGCATTTT	CASSRGRAGKWLLSNQPQHF
TRBV9	once	TRBD2	TRBJ2-1	TGTGCCAGCAGCGTAGAACTAGCGGGGGGAGGTAAGCGCAATGAGCAGTTCTTC	CASSVELAGGGKRNEQFF
TRBV28	once	TRBD1	TRBJ1-4	TGTGCCAGCAGTTTAACAGGGGCCTACGAAAAACTGTTTTTT	CASSLTGAYEKLFF
TRBV25-1	.	TRBD2	TRBJ2-3	TGTGCCAGCAGTGGGGGAACTAGCGGGAGGGCCACAGATACGCAGTATTTT	CASSGGTSGRATDTQYF
TRBV9	once	TRBD1	TRBJ1-1	TGTGCCAGCAGCGTAGCAGAGGGGGCGGCTTTCTTT	CASSVAEGAAFF
TRBV2	.	TRBD1	TRBJ2-2	TGTGCCAGCAGTGGGGGACAGAAAACCGGGGAGCTGTTTTTT	CASSGGQKTGELFF
TRBV2	.	.	TRBJ2-3	TGTGCCAGCAGTGAATCGGGAGATACGCAGTATTTT	CASSESGDTQYF
TRBV5-4	once	TRBD1	TRBJ2-3	TGTGCCAGCAGCTTTTTCAGGGACAGGGCCACAGATACGCAGTATTTT	CASSFFRDRATDTQYF
TRBV19	.	TRBD1	TRBJ2-5	TGTGCCAGTAGTATTATAGAGGGGGCAGAGACCCAGTACTTC	CASSIIEGAETQYF
TRBV29-1	.	.	TRBJ1-3	TGCAGCGTATTCCAGACGGTTAACTCTGGAAACACCATATATTTT	CSVFQTVNSGNTIYF
TRBV7-6	.	.	TRBJ2-3	TGTGCCAGCAGCTTAGAGGGACTGTCGTTCAGCACAGATACGCAGTATTTT	CASSLEGLSFSTDTQYF
TRBV7-8	.	.	TRBJ2-7	TGTGCCAGCAGCTTAACCCACCCCGGGTCCTACGAGCAGTACTTC	CASSLTHPGSYEQYF
TRBV5-1	.	.	TRBJ1-5	TGCGCCAGCAGCTTGTTCGGATTTGTCAATCAGCCCCAGCATTTT	CASSLFGFVNQPQHF
TRBV6-5	.	.	TRBJ1-4	TGTGCCAGCAGTTACATGAGGGGCTCCGAAAAACTGTTTTTT	CASSYMRGSEKLFF
TRBV6-5	.	TRBD2	TRBJ2-7	TGTGCCAGCAGCCTGGGACTAGCGAACTCCTACGAGCAGTACTTC	CASSLGLANSYEQYF
TRBV19	.	.	TRBJ2-1	TGTGCCAGTAGTATCCCTCCCCACTCCTACAATGAGCAGTTCTTC	CASSIPPHSYNEQFF
TRBV7-2	.	.	TRBJ2-7	TGTGCCAGCAGCTTAGCCTCTTCCTACGAGCAGTACTTC	CASSLASSYEQYF
TRBV6-1	.	.	TRBJ2-1	TGTGCCAGCACAAGGGACAATGAGCAGTTCTTC	CASTRDNEQFF
TRBV28	.	TRBD1	TRBJ2-1	TGTGCCAGCAGCCGGACAGGGGCTCGGACCAATGAGCAGTTCTTC	CASSRTGARTNEQFF
TRBV7-9	.	TRBD2	TRBJ2-1	TGTGCCAGCAGTTCCGGACTAGCCCCTTCCTACAATGAGCAGTTCTTC	CASSSGLAPSYNEQFF
TRBV5-4	.	TRBD1	TRBJ1-2	TGTGCCAGCAGCCGCGGAGGGGGCAGCGATGGCTACACCTTC	CASSRGGGSDGYTF
TRBV2	.	.	TRBJ1-2	TGTGCCAGCTCTCGGGAGGTGGGTGGGTATCGCTACACCTTC	CASSREVGGYRYTF
TRBV19	few	.	TRBJ1-5	TGTGCCAGTAGTGTTCCACAGGGAAATCAGCCCCAGCATTTT	CASSVPQGNQPQHF
TRBV5-6	.	TRBD1	TRBJ2-5	TGTGCCAGCAGTCGGGACAGACGATCCCAGTACTTC	CASSRDRRSQYF
TRBV5-1	once	.	TRBJ1-5	TGCGCCAGCAGCCCCGCGGGGGAGGACAATCAGCCCCAGCATTTT	CASSPAGEDNQPQHF
TRBV9	.	TRBD1	TRBJ1-6	TGTGCCAGCAGCCCAAGACAGGGTCAAAATTCACCCCTCCACTTT	CASSPRQGQNSPLHF
TRBV15	once	TRBD1	TRBJ2-5	TGTGCCACCAGCAGGGGGACAGGGATCCAAGAGACCCAGTACTTC	CATSRGTGIQETQYF
TRBV5-6	.	.	TRBJ1-1	TGTGCCAGCAGCTTGACGGTTACAATGAACACTGAAGCTTTCTTT	CASSLTVTMNTEAFF
TRBV7-9	.	.	TRBJ1-1	TGTGCCAGCAGCTTCGACAGCGGGGACGGTGAAGCTTTCTTT	CASSFDSGDGEAFF
TRBV28	.	.	TRBJ2-1	TGTGCCACCCACCGGTCGGGCGGGGGCGGCAATGAGCAGTTCTTC	CATHRSGGGGNEQFF
TRBV29-1	.	TRBD1	TRBJ2-3	TGCAGCGTTACGGACAGGCCCGAGCTAGATACGCAGTATTTT	CSVTDRPELDTQYF
TRBV4-1	.	.	TRBJ2-5	TGCGCCAGCAGCGAAGAAGGGGGATTTGGGGAGACCCAGTACTTC	CASSEEGGFGETQYF
TRBV12-5	.	.	TRBJ1-5	TGTGCTAGTGGTTTGCAAGACAGAGATCAGCCCCAGCATTTT	CASGLQDRDQPQHF
TRBV23-1	.	.	TRBJ1-3	TGCGCCAGCAGTCAAGACAGCTCTGGAAACACCATATATTTT	CASSQDSSGNTIYF
TRBV7-9	.	TRBD1	TRBJ2-7	TGTGCCAGCAGCTTATCCGGGACAGGTATATACGAGCAGTACTTC	CASSLSGTGIYEQYF
TRBV6-5	.	.	TRBJ2-2	TGTGCCAGCAGTTTAGACAGCTTTAACACCGGGGAGCTGTTTTTT	CASSLDSFNTGELFF
TRBV28	.	.	TRBJ1-1	TGTGCCAGCAGTTCGAGGGGCGCTGAAGCTTTCTTT	CASSSRGAEAFF
TRBV28	.	.	TRBJ1-3	TGTGCCAGCAAGTGGTCAAACTTGGCTGGAAACACCATATATTTT	CASKWSNLAGNTIYF
TRBV5-4	.	.	TRBJ2-5	TGTGCCAGCAGCTCGGTCCCGTCGGAGACCCAGTACTTC	CASSSVPSETQYF
TRBV28	.	.	TRBJ1-5	TGTGCCAGCATACTCTCGGGGGGGATTGGGGCGAGACAGCCCCAGCATTTT	CASILSGGIGARQPQHF
TRBV5-1	.	TRBD1	TRBJ2-7	TGCGCCAGCAGCCTGGGGGACAGAACCTACGAGCAGTACTTC	CASSLGDRTYEQYF
TRBV30	once	TRBD2	TRBJ2-3	TGTGCCAGGGGAAGCGGGGGGCCCCCGAGCACAGATACGCAGTATTTT	CARGSGGPPSTDTQYF
TRBV7-6	once	TRBD2	TRBJ2-1	TGTGCCAGCAGCTTAGAACTAGCGGGACGCCTCTCCTACAATGAGCAGTTCTTC	CASSLELAGRLSYNEQFF
TRBV9	.	TRBD2	TRBJ2-1	TGTGCCAGCAGCGTAGCGGGAGGTGATTACAATGAGCAGTTCTTC	CASSVAGGDYNEQFF
TRBV6-4	.	TRBD1	TRBJ1-2	TGTGCCAGCAGTGATTGGGACAGGGGGGTCGGCGGAGGCTACACCTTC	CASSDWDRGVGGGYTF
TRBV11-3	.	TRBD2	TRBJ2-2	TGTGCCAGCAGCTCTCAGGGTAGCGGGAGGGTATACACCGGGGAGCTGTTTTTT	CASSSQGSGRVYTGELFF
TRBV19	.	.	TRBJ1-3	TGTGCCAGTAGTATACCCCTTACGACAGGCGGAAACACCATATATTTT	CASSIPLTTGGNTIYF
TRBV4-2	.	.	TRBJ2-3	TGTGCCAGCAGCCAAGATGCCACTAGCAGGGATACGCAGTATTTT	CASSQDATSRDTQYF
TRBV6-1	.	TRBD2	TRBJ2-7	TGTGCCAGCGTGGGACTAGCGGGGAGCTACGAGCAGTACTTC	CASVGLAGSYEQYF
TRBV9	once	TRBD1	TRBJ2-3	TGTGCCAGCAGTGCAAGACCGACAGGGGGCACATGGAAGGCTAGCACAGATACGCAGTATTTT	CASSARPTGGTWKASTDTQYF
TRBV7-3	once	.	TRBJ1-2	TGTGCCAGCAGCTCGCCGTCCAACTATGGCTACACCTTC	CASSSPSNYGYTF
TRBV28	.	.	TRBJ2-7	TGTGCCAGCAGTTTCGGCTCCTACGAGCAGTACTTC	CASSFGSYEQYF
TRBV6-1	once	TRBD1	TRBJ1-5	TGTGCCAGCAGTGCGAGAACGGGACAGGGTAGCAATCAGCCCCAGCATTTT	CASSARTGQGSNQPQHF
TRBV4-1	.	.	TRBJ2-3	TGCGCCAGCAGTTTACAGGGAGGAGATACGCAGTATTTT	CASSLQGGDTQYF
TRBV28	.	.	TRBJ1-3	TGTGCCAGCAGTTTGATAGGAGGGGGAAACACCATATATTTT	CASSLIGGGNTIYF
TRBV5-1	.	TRBD1	TRBJ2-7	TGCGCCAGCAGCCTCCTTCCTGGACAGGGCTACGAGCAGTACTTC	CASSLLPGQGYEQYF